Listed below are T cell receptor beta chains from one sample, sequenced in a study of spatial heterogeneity in lung cancer. TCRdb fed the 5' RACE reads into MiXCR, producing one record per CDR3 protein. The data contain under 14,000 distinct CDR3 sequences, around 22% of them singletons. The sample was PBMCs, taken at surgery. The receptors derive from a female donor with early-stage non-small cell lung cancer. The CDR3 runs from the conserved cysteine through the conserved F or W. A D gene is named only where the DNA matches it firmly. Clone sizes are given selectively: once, few, many, or a class where the clone is expanded.

abundance | j_gene | v_gene | d_gene | CDR3aa | CDR3nt
- | TRBJ1-6 | TRBV7-9 | - | CASSLDLSPLHF | TGTGCCAGCAGCTTAGACCTCTCACCCCTCCACTTT
medium-sized | TRBJ1-1 | TRBV5-1 | - | CASTLGQPNTEAFF | TGCGCCAGCACCCTTGGACAGCCGAACACTGAAGCTTTCTTT
medium-sized | TRBJ2-7 | TRBV6-2/TRBV6-3 | TRBD2 | CASSGTSGAYEQYF | TGTGCCAGCAGCGGGACTAGCGGCGCCTACGAGCAGTACTTC
- | TRBJ1-6 | TRBV28 | TRBD1 | CAGRQGNSSPLPF | TGTGCTGGTCGACAGGGAAATTCTTCACCCCTCCCTTTT
many | TRBJ1-4 | TRBV20-1 | - | CSAQDIMWEKLFF | TGCAGTGCGCAGGACATAATGTGGGAAAAACTGTTTTTT
many | TRBJ2-3 | TRBV14 | TRBD2 | CASSPRLAGVTDTQYF | TGTGCCAGCAGCCCGAGACTAGCGGGAGTCACAGATACGCAGTATTTT
- | TRBJ2-7 | TRBV12-5 | - | CASGLPRYEQYF | TGTGCTAGTGGTTTGCCTCGCTACGAGCAGTACTTC
- | TRBJ1-1 | TRBV6-1 | TRBD1 | CASRDQTGSAEAFF | TGTGCCAGCAGAGACCAGACAGGGTCCGCTGAAGCTTTCTTT
many | TRBJ2-1 | TRBV3-1 | TRBD2 | CASSSLAGNYNEQFF | TGTGCCAGCAGCTCCCTAGCGGGAAACTACAATGAGCAGTTCTTC
once | TRBJ2-7 | TRBV28 | TRBD1 | CASSLDRGTIPEQYF | TGTGCCAGCAGTTTGGACAGGGGGACCATTCCCGAGCAGTACTTC
once | TRBJ2-7 | TRBV20-1 | TRBD1 | CSARDGQGSYEQYF | TGCAGTGCTAGAGATGGACAGGGCTCCTACGAGCAGTACTTC
- | TRBJ2-7 | TRBV5-6 | TRBD2 | CASSLAQGLSYEQYF | TGTGCCAGCAGCTTGGCCCAGGGACTATCCTACGAGCAGTACTTC
- | TRBJ2-1 | TRBV20-1 | TRBD2 | CSAGGTSDYYNEQFF | TGCAGTGCCGGGGGGACTAGCGATTACTACAATGAGCAGTTCTTC
- | TRBJ2-1 | TRBV28 | TRBD1 | CTSTQPRGHYNEQFF | TGTACCAGCACTCAACCTAGGGGGCACTACAATGAGCAGTTCTTC
many | TRBJ2-3 | TRBV11-1 | TRBD1 | CASSSQGAGDTQYF | TGTGCCAGCAGCTCACAGGGGGCGGGAGATACGCAGTATTTT
- | TRBJ1-5 | TRBV6-1 | - | CASSEGNQPQHF | TGTGCCAGCAGTGAAGGGAATCAGCCCCAGCATTTT
medium-sized | TRBJ1-3 | TRBV28 | - | CASRRGIQGAGGNTIYF | TGTGCCAGCAGACGGGGGATCCAGGGCGCGGGTGGAAACACCATATATTTT
- | TRBJ1-2 | TRBV16 | TRBD1 | CASSPRIGTGQDYGYTF | TGTGCCAGCAGCCCCCGCATAGGGACAGGTCAGGACTATGGCTACACCTTC
- | TRBJ2-2 | TRBV6-2/TRBV6-3 | - | CASKGGGANTGELFF | TGTGCCAGCAAGGGTGGCGGAGCAAACACCGGGGAGCTGTTTTTT
- | TRBJ2-7 | TRBV11-1 | - | CASSLGGDSSYEQYF | TGTGCCAGCAGCTTGGGGGGGGACAGCTCCTACGAGCAGTACTTC
- | TRBJ2-1 | TRBV18 | - | CASSPATYNEQFF | TGTGCCAGCTCACCGGCGACCTACAATGAGCAGTTCTTC
- | TRBJ2-2 | TRBV14 | - | CASSQEHSPLNTGELFF | TGTGCCAGCAGCCAAGAACATAGTCCCCTCAACACCGGGGAGCTGTTTTTT
many | TRBJ2-5 | TRBV4-2 | - | CASSPRGGDQETQYF | TGTGCCAGCAGCCCCAGGGGGGGGGACCAAGAGACCCAGTACTTC
few | TRBJ2-5 | TRBV12-3/TRBV12-4 | - | CASSPGWRVVDF | TGTGCCAGCAGCCCCGGCTGGAGGGTGGTGGACTTC
- | TRBJ2-3 | TRBV20-1 | TRBD2 | CSANEWGGRTDTQYF | TGCAGTGCTAATGAGTGGGGCGGGAGAACAGATACGCAGTATTTT
medium-sized | TRBJ2-1 | TRBV14 | TRBD2 | CASSPYSGSRWNEQFF | TGTGCCAGCAGCCCCTATAGCGGGAGCCGCTGGAATGAGCAGTTCTTC
- | TRBJ2-2 | TRBV6-1 | TRBD2 | CASSEASSGSGELFF | TGTGCCAGCAGTGAAGCTAGTAGCGGGAGTGGGGAGCTGTTTTTT
many | TRBJ1-2 | TRBV6-6 | TRBD1 | CASSYQTGANYGYTF | TGTGCCAGCAGTTACCAGACAGGGGCTAACTATGGCTACACCTTC
- | TRBJ2-6 | TRBV5-5 | TRBD1 | CASSSNRGQIVANVLTF | TGTGCCAGCAGCTCCAACAGGGGGCAGATTGTGGCCAACGTCCTGACTTTC
- | TRBJ1-5 | TRBV6-2/TRBV6-3 | - | CASREGGQPQHF | TGTGCCAGCAGAGAGGGGGGCCAGCCCCAGCATTTT
few | TRBJ1-2 | TRBV12-3/TRBV12-4 | - | CASSPGPRDNYGYTF | TGTGCCAGCAGTCCCGGGCCGAGAGATAACTATGGCTACACCTTC
- | TRBJ2-7 | TRBV28 | - | CASLRVSDPYEQYF | TGTGCCAGCCTTAGAGTTTCCGATCCCTACGAGCAGTACTTC
medium-sized | TRBJ2-1 | TRBV2 | TRBD1 | CASRPKTGVADYNEQFF | TGTGCCAGCAGGCCCAAGACAGGGGTAGCGGACTACAATGAGCAGTTCTTC
- | TRBJ2-1 | TRBV19 | - | CASSTQQGRNEQFF | TGTGCCAGTAGTACCCAACAGGGTAGGAATGAGCAGTTCTTC
medium-sized | TRBJ1-1 | TRBV12-3/TRBV12-4 | TRBD1 | CASTPRTGLGNTEAFF | TGTGCCAGCACCCCACGGACAGGGTTAGGGAACACTGAAGCTTTCTTT
medium-sized | TRBJ2-3 | TRBV5-1 | - | CASSLMAGPADTQYF | TGCGCCAGCAGCTTGATGGCAGGGCCGGCAGATACGCAGTATTTT
few | TRBJ1-5 | TRBV12-3/TRBV12-4 | TRBD1 | CASSPRTGGVQPQHF | TGTGCCAGCAGTCCCAGGACAGGGGGGGTTCAGCCCCAGCATTTT
- | TRBJ2-7 | TRBV12-3/TRBV12-4 | - | CASSLPGHTYEQYF | TGTGCCAGCAGTCTACCGGGACACACCTACGAGCAGTACTTC
- | TRBJ1-2 | TRBV11-2 | TRBD1 | CASSVTGVDGYTF | TGTGCCAGCAGCGTGACAGGGGTAGATGGCTACACCTTC
- | TRBJ2-3 | TRBV7-9 | - | CASSLGTTDTDTRYF | TGTGCCAGCAGCCTCGGAACGACAGACACAGATACGCGGTATTTT
medium-sized | TRBJ2-6 | TRBV3-1 | - | CASSQEISGANVLTF | TGTGCCAGCAGCCAAGAGATCTCTGGGGCCAACGTCCTGACTTTC